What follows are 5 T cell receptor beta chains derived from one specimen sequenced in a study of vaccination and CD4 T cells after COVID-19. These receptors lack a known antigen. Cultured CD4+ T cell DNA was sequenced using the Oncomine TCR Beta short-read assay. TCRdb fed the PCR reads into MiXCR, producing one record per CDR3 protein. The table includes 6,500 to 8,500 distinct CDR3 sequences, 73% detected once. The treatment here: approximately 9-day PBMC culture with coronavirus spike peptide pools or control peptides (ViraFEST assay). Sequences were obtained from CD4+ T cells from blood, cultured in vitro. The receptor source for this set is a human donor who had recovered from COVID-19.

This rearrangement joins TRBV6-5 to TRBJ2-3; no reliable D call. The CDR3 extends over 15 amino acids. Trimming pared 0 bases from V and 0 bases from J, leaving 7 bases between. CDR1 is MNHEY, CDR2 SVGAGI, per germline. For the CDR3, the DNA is TGTGCCAGCAGTTACTCGATTGGCAGCACAGATACGCAGTATTTT. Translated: CASSYSIGSTDTQYF.

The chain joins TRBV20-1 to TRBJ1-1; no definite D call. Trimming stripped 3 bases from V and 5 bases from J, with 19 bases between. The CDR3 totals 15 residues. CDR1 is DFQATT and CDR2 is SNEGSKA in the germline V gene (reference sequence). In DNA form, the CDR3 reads TGCAGTGCTAGCTTCAGTGGTAGGATCTCAACTGAAGCTTTCTTT. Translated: CSASFSGRISTEAFF.

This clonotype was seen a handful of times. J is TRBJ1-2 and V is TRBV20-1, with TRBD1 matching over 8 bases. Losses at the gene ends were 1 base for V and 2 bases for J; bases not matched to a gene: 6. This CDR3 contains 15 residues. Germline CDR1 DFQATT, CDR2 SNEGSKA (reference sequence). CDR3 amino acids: CSARVSRGLNYGYTF. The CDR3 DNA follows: TGCAGTGCTAGAGTAAGCAGGGGGCTGAACTATGGCTACACCTTC.

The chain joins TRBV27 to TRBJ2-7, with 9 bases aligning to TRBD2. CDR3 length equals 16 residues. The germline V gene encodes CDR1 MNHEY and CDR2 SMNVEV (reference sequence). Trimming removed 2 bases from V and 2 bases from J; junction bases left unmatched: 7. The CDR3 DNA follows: TGTGCCAGCAGTTTACGGATTAGCGGGAGCACCTACGAGCAGTACTTC. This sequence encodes CASSLRISGSTYEQYF.

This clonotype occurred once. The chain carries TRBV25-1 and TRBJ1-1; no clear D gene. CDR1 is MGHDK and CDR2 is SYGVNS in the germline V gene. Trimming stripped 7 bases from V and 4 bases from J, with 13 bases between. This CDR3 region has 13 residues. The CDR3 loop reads CASTLLEGTEAFF. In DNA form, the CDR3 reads TGTGCCAGCACCCTATTAGAAGGCACTGAAGCTTTCTTT.